These T cell receptor beta chains were read from a single sample in a study of T cell changes during pregnancy in multiple sclerosis. Assay used: immunoSEQ multiplex PCR; TCRdb lists only in-frame clones, some missing. Of under 110,000 clones in the sample, under 95% are singletons; the top ten hold around 1.6%. The material sequenced was peripheral blood, taken before pregnancy. The source of these receptors is a female donor with multiple sclerosis, enrolled in a pregnancy study. Each CDR3 is given with its conserved first and last residue. A D gene is named only where the DNA matches it firmly. For some rows the clone size is stated as once, few or many, or as a class when expanded; others skip it.

V	D	J	size	CDR3	DNA
TRBV25-1	TRBD1	TRBJ2-1	.	CASSQGQLLYNEQFF	TGTGCCAGCAGCCAGGGACAGCTACTTTACAATGAGCAGTTCTTC
TRBV19	.	TRBJ1-5	.	CASNFGLYSNQPQHF	TGTGCCAGTAATTTCGGTCTCTATAGCAATCAGCCCCAGCATTTT
TRBV5-4	.	TRBJ1-2	.	CASSSPTGPYGYTF	TGTGCCAGCAGCTCCCCGACAGGACCCTATGGCTACACCTTC
TRBV10-3	.	TRBJ2-7	.	CAIKADDEQYF	TGTGCCATCAAGGCGGATGACGAGCAGTACTTC
TRBV6-6	TRBD1	TRBJ2-2	.	CASSTDRGRTGELFF	TGTGCCAGCAGTACGGACAGGGGGCGCACCGGGGAGCTGTTTTTT
TRBV4-2	TRBD1	TRBJ2-7	once	CASSSTGQGRGEQYF	TGTGCCAGCAGCTCGACCGGACAGGGTAGAGGGGAGCAGTACTTC
TRBV19	.	TRBJ1-5	.	CASNTQGRDQPQHF	TGTGCCAGTAATACACAGGGACGGGATCAGCCCCAGCATTTT
TRBV9	.	TRBJ2-4	.	CASSERDLARDIQYF	TGTGCCAGCAGCGAGAGGGACTTAGCCAGGGACATTCAGTACTTC
TRBV4-1	.	TRBJ2-5	.	CASSQEAGLRIETQYF	TGCGCCAGCAGCCAAGAGGCGGGACTGCGGATAGAGACCCAGTACTTC
TRBV5-1	TRBD2	TRBJ2-3	.	CASSLDGGATDTQYF	TGCGCCAGCAGCTTGGACGGGGGGGCCACAGATACGCAGTATTTT
TRBV10-3	TRBD2	TRBJ2-5	once	CAISDARGAGVRETQYF	TGTGCCATCAGTGACGCCAGGGGAGCGGGGGTTCGAGAGACCCAGTACTTC
TRBV7-9	.	TRBJ1-1	.	CASSVQVPEAFF	TGTGCCAGCAGCGTACAGGTTCCAGAAGCTTTCTTT
TRBV10-3	TRBD1	TRBJ1-4	.	CAISERDRGLSNEKLFF	TGTGCCATCAGTGAAAGGGACAGGGGGCTAAGTAATGAAAAACTGTTTTTT
TRBV6-1	TRBD1	TRBJ1-5	few	CASTRQGDQPQHF	TGTGCCAGCACCCGACAGGGAGATCAGCCCCAGCATTTT
TRBV11-2	.	TRBJ1-5	.	CASSAGLSNQPQHF	TGTGCCAGCAGCGCGGGACTTAGCAATCAGCCCCAGCATTTT
TRBV6-1	TRBD2	TRBJ2-3	.	CASKPSGGVDTQYF	TGTGCCAGCAAACCTAGCGGGGGAGTAGATACGCAGTATTTT
TRBV9	TRBD2	TRBJ2-5	.	CASSVGVAGGQETQYF	TGTGCCAGCAGCGTAGGGGTAGCGGGGGGGCAAGAGACCCAGTACTTC
TRBV11-1	.	TRBJ1-4	.	CASSLGSIATNEKLFF	TGTGCCAGCAGCTTAGGAAGCATCGCAACTAATGAAAAACTGTTTTTT
TRBV19	TRBD1	TRBJ2-5	.	CASSIAGTEETQYF	TGTGCCAGTAGTATAGCCGGGACAGAAGAGACCCAGTACTTC
TRBV13	.	TRBJ2-7	.	CASSLSRMAPRTVSSYEQYF	TGTGCCAGCAGCTTAAGCCGAATGGCGCCCAGGACAGTCAGCTCCTACGAGCAGTACTTC
TRBV7-3	TRBD1	TRBJ1-1	.	CASSSGQGGVDTEAFF	TGTGCCAGCAGCTCCGGACAGGGGGGAGTGGACACTGAAGCTTTCTTT
TRBV10-3	.	TRBJ2-7	.	CAISAAYEQYF	TGTGCCATCAGTGCGGCCTACGAGCAGTACTTC
TRBV28	.	TRBJ1-5	.	CASNLPTRARSAYSNQPQHF	TGTGCCAGTAACCTCCCAACTCGTGCCAGGTCGGCTTATAGCAATCAGCCCCAGCATTTT
TRBV7-9	TRBD2	TRBJ2-7	.	CASSLTSGDSYEQYF	TGTGCCAGCAGCCTAACTAGCGGGGATTCCTACGAGCAGTACTTC
TRBV9	TRBD2	TRBJ2-2	.	CASSAGGGTGITGELFF	TGTGCCAGCAGCGCGGGGGGAGGGACCGGGATCACCGGGGAGCTGTTTTTT
TRBV7-6	.	TRBJ2-7	.	CASSVGTSYYEQYF	TGTGCCAGCAGCGTCGGGACTTCATACTACGAGCAGTACTTC
TRBV27	.	TRBJ2-1	once	CASTTTPGRKVVNEQFF	TGTGCCAGCACAACGACACCTGGGAGGAAGGTTGTCAATGAGCAGTTCTTC
TRBV4-1	TRBD1	TRBJ1-2	.	CASSAPGTGYGYTF	TGCGCCAGCAGCGCCCCCGGGACAGGCTATGGCTACACCTTC
TRBV7-2	TRBD2	TRBJ2-2	.	CASSLPSGSGVDTGELFF	TGTGCCAGCAGCCTACCGAGCGGGAGTGGAGTGGACACCGGGGAGCTGTTTTTT
TRBV5-1	TRBD1	TRBJ2-5	.	CASSLLGQGQETQYF	TGCGCCAGCAGCCTCCTAGGACAGGGACAAGAGACCCAGTACTTC